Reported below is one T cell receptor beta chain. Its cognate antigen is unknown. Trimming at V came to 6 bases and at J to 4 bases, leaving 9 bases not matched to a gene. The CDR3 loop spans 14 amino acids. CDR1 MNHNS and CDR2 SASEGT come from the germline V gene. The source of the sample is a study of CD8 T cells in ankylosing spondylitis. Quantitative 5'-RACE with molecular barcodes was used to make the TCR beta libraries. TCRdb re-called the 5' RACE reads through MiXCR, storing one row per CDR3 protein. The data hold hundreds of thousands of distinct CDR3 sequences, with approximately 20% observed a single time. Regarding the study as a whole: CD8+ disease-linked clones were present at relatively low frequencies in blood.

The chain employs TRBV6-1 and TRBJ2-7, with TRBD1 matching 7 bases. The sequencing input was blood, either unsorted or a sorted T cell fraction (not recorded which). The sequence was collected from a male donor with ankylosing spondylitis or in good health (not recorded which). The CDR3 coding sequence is TGTGCCAGCAGCCTGGACAGGCGTGGATACGAGCAGTACTTC. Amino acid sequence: CASSLDRRGYEQYF.